This T cell receptor beta chain was identified during a study of cytomegalovirus exposure and HLA in healthy donors. General study findings and limits: Many donors carried some public TCRs, although rarity characterized most TCR sequences. In vitro testing confirmed a few CMV-associated chains as specific for CMV antigens.

The donors were part of the roughly 110-subject validation cohort, which stood apart from the 666-subject first cohort. The method was immunoSEQ multiplex PCR; TCRdb's version includes in-frame clones alone and lacks a portion of them. The sample holds 200,000 or so clones, 84% seen once. A note on this clone: Its antigen is as yet unknown.

This sequence originates from a woman aged 25 to 45 in good health and CMV-seropositive. The sequencing input was PBMCs.

Here the CDR3 DNA reads TGCAGTGCTAGTTCCAGGGGTGAGCAGTTCTTC. Its protein is CSASSRGEQFF. The chain links TRBV20-1 to TRBJ2-1, with a weak D call TRBD1 (6 bases). V was shortened by 3 bases and J by 9 bases, with 9 bases between the two germline ends. This CDR3 is built from 11 residues. Germline V lookup: CDR1 DFQATT, CDR2 SNEGSKA (reference sequence).